The 17 T cell receptor beta chains listed next were all sequenced from one sample in a study of blood T cell repertoires in COVID-19. Clones were read by immunoSEQ multiplex PCR, and TCRdb kept only the in-frame ones, dropping some. The sample contains about 200,000 clones, 90% of which appear only once. Sequenced: peripheral blood. The source of these receptors is a man aged 50 to 59 with acute or convalescent COVID-19.

The CDR3 sequence is CASSSWGLAGGGETQYF. Here the CDR3 DNA reads TGTGCCAGCAGTTCCTGGGGACTAGCGGGAGGTGGGGAGACCCAGTACTTC. The rearrangement uses TRBV6-2 or TRBV6-3 and TRBJ2-5, with 15 bases matching TRBD2. Losses at the gene ends were 4 bases for V and 5 bases for J; bases not matched to a gene: 8. CDR3 length: 17 amino acids. The V gene's germline CDR1 is MNHEY and CDR2 SVGEGT.

The CDR3 loop reads CASSPRLTGTSGGDTQYF. CDR3 bases: TGTGCCAGCTCACCACGCCTGACTGGGACTAGCGGGGGAGATACGCAGTATTTT. The rearrangement links TRBV18 to TRBJ2-3, with 14 bases fitting TRBD2. The V and J ends lost 1 base and 5 bases, in that order; junction bases with no gene match: 8. This CDR3 is 18 amino acids long. The germline V gene encodes CDR1 KGHSH and CDR2 LQKENI.

The chain combines TRBV7-9 with TRBJ2-1; a weak D match, TRBD2 (5 bases). The CDR3 has 15 residues. CDR1 is SEHNR and CDR2 is FQNEAQ in the germline V gene (reference sequence). The V and J ends lost 6 bases and 8 bases respectively, with 20 bases between them. The CDR3 DNA is TGTGCCAGCAGTCCCCGGTGGGTGGGAGTCGATGAGCAGTTCTTC. Its translation: CASSPRWVGVDEQFF.

This clone was counted a few times. The genes are TRBV5-1 and TRBJ2-1, with a possible D match to TRBD2 (5 bases). This CDR3 is built from 13 residues. Deletions cut 2 bases from V and 7 bases from J, with 10 bases between. Germline assignment: CDR1 SGHRS and CDR2 YFSETQ. The CDR3, as DNA: TGCGCCAGCAGCTTCCGGACTGTGAATGAGCAGTTCTTC. It specifies CASSFRTVNEQFF.

V is TRBV7-2 and J is TRBJ1-6; D not resolved. Germline CDR1 and CDR2: SGHTA and FQGNSA. V lost 2 bases, J lost 7 bases, and 18 bases lay in between. This CDR3 contains 17 residues. This CDR3 reads CASSLFLISAENSPLHF. CDR3 in DNA: TGTGCCAGCAGCTTATTTCTGATCTCAGCGGAAAATTCACCCCTCCACTTT.

The chain couples TRBV5-1 to TRBJ2-4; 9 bases are a match to TRBD1. Germline lookup yields CDR1 SGHRS and CDR2 YFSETQ. This CDR3 comprises 15 residues. V lost 4 bases and J lost 8; bases outside the gene matches: 10. The CDR3 spells CASSVLGTGFHIQYF. CDR3 sequence (DNA): TGCGCCAGCAGCGTACTAGGGACAGGGTTTCACATTCAGTACTTC. Supplemented by reference TRBV5-1 and TRBJ2-4, the full variable domain reads KAGVTQTPRYLIKTRGQQVTLSCSPISGHRSVSWYQQTPGQGLQFLFEYFSETQRNKGNFPGRFSGRQFSNSRSEMNVSTLELGDSALYLCASSVLGTGFHIQYFGAGTRLSVL.

The chain uses TRBV19 and TRBJ1-1; D is undetermined. CDR3 length: 13 amino acids. Trimming stripped 5 bases from V and 0 bases from J, with 7 bases between. Germline CDR1 reads LNHDA; CDR2 reads SQIVND (reference sequence). The CDR3 is CASSEVMNTEAFF. CDR3 DNA: TGTGCCAGTAGTGAGGTAATGAACACTGAAGCTTTCTTT.

The chain couples TRBV11-3 to TRBJ2-1, with 9 bases matching TRBD2. Per germline, CDR1 SGHNT and CDR2 YENEEA. This CDR3 contains 14 residues. Trimming cost V 0 bases and J 11 bases; bases outside gene matches: 5. The CDR3 spells CASSLDGLAGKQFF. In DNA, the CDR3 is TGTGCCAGCAGCTTAGACGGGCTAGCGGGAAAGCAGTTCTTC.

The chain is built from TRBV11-1 and TRBJ2-3; 7 nucleotides agree with TRBD2. Germline values: CDR1 SGHAT, CDR2 FQDESV (reference sequence). The CDR3 length is 15 residues. Losses at the gene ends were 2 bases for V and 1 base for J; bases not matched to a gene: 3. The CDR3, as DNA: TGTGCCAGCAGCTTACGTCGGGGGGGCACAGATACGCAGTATTTT. Its translation: CASSLRRGGTDTQYF.

The chain joins TRBV4-3 to TRBJ1-4; TRBD1 matches at 7 bases. Losses at the gene ends were 3 bases for V and 0 bases for J; bases not matched to a gene: 4. Germline CDR1 LGHNA, CDR2 YSLEER. The CDR3 has 16 residues. The CDR3 spells CASSQEGGATNEKLFF. CDR3 bases: TGCGCCAGCAGCCAGGAAGGGGGCGCAACTAATGAAAAACTGTTTTTT.

The chain is built from TRBV3-1 (or the pseudogene TRBV3-2) and TRBJ2-2; D possibly corresponds to TRBD2 (6 bases). This CDR3 has 16 amino acids. Trimming left V 4 bases short and J 1 base short, with 13 bases between. Germline V CDR1 and CDR2: LGHDT, YNNKEL (reference sequence). The chain's CDR3 is CASSRFLGGNTGELFF. CDR3 coding DNA: TGTGCCAGCAGCCGTTTCCTCGGGGGGAACACCGGGGAGCTGTTTTTT.

The chain is built from TRBV24-1 and TRBJ2-3; D might be TRBD2 (6 bases). CDR3 length: 15 amino acids. Trimming removed 7 bases at V and 4 bases at J, with 17 bases between. Germline V gene sequence: CDR1 KGHDR, CDR2 SFDVKD. DNA for the CDR3: TGTGCCACCAGCTCCCCGGAGGGGCCCGCAGATACGCAGTATTTT. Its translation: CATSSPEGPADTQYF.

A few counts support this clone. The chain joins TRBV6-5 to TRBJ1-1; D is unclear. Germline assignment: CDR1 MNHEY and CDR2 SVGAGI. Trimming left V 5 bases short and J 6 bases short, with 13 bases between. This CDR3 spans 13 amino acids. The CDR3 region has the DNA TGTGCCAGCAGTACCGGCAGAGGGCCTGAAGCTTTCTTT. Translated: CASSTGRGPEAFF.

The J gene is TRBJ2-3, the V gene TRBV3-1 (or the pseudogene TRBV3-2); 9 nucleotides align to TRBD1. The trim removed 3 bases at V and 5 bases at J, leaving 12 bases unmatched. This CDR3 is 17 amino acids long. The germline V gene has CDR1 LGHDT and CDR2 YNNKEL (reference sequence). In nucleotides, the CDR3 is TGTGCCAGCAGCCAGGAGTGGGACAGGGAAGAGGAAGATACGCAGTATTTT. It translates to CASSQEWDREEEDTQYF.

This clone was recorded once. The CDR3 spells CASSQAGTSGSYGYTF. In DNA, the CDR3 is TGTGCCAGCAGCCAGGCGGGTACCTCGGGGAGTTATGGCTACACCTTC. V is TRBV4-2 and J is TRBJ1-2; D remains ambiguous. The CDR3 loop spans 16 amino acids. Germline CDR1 and CDR2: LGHNA and YNFKEQ. With 3 bases removed from V and 5 bases from J, the gap between germline ends came to 19 bases.

The J gene is TRBJ1-4, the V gene TRBV7-9, with D possibly matching TRBD1 (5 bases). The V end lost 4 bases, the J end lost 4 bases, and 13 bases lay between the germline ends. Germline loops: CDR1 SEHNR, CDR2 FQNEAQ (reference sequence). The CDR3 contains 15 residues. Here the CDR3 reads CASSSFGGVNEKLFF. In DNA, the CDR3 is TGTGCCAGCAGCTCCTTTGGGGGGGTTAATGAAAAACTGTTTTTT.

Points on this clone: Other DNA variants within this sample encode the same CDR3. The chain recombines TRBV7-2 with TRBJ2-5, with D hard to call. This CDR3 has 14 amino acids. Germline values: CDR1 SGHTA, CDR2 FQGNSA. V was clipped by 1 base and J by 5 bases, with 11 bases between them. CDR3 loop: CASSLGRGRETQYF. CDR3 coding DNA: TGTGCCAGCAGCTTAGGACGAGGCCGTGAGACCCAGTACTTC.